Below are 21 T cell receptor beta chains sequenced from a single sample in a study of cytomegalovirus exposure and HLA in healthy donors. PCR used 60 Vbeta primers and 13 Jbeta primers. Sequencing was performed with immunoSEQ multiplex PCR; in TCRdb, only in-frame clones are kept and a portion is missing. The sample has fewer than 200,000 clones; 80% to 90% are singletons. The sample comprised PBMCs. The receptor source for this set is a woman younger than 35 in good health and CMV-seronegative.

This rearrangement joins TRBV28 to TRBJ2-3, with 10 bases lining up with TRBD2. J lost 0 bases, V lost 5 bases, and 8 bases had no gene match. Germline V lookup: CDR1 MDHEN, CDR2 SYDVKM. The CDR3 extends over 17 amino acids. The CDR3 nucleotides are TGTGCCAGCAGTCAAAATAGCGGGAGGCCTAGCACAGATACGCAGTATTTT. It translates to CASSQNSGRPSTDTQYF.

The chain joins TRBV7-9 to TRBJ2-7; D call uncertain. V lost 3 bases and J 4 bases, leaving 7 bases between the germline ends. Germline values: CDR1 SEHNR, CDR2 FQNEAQ (reference sequence). The CDR3 covers 12 residues. The CDR3 reads CASSLHWYEQYF. The CDR3 DNA follows: TGTGCCAGCAGCTTGCACTGGTACGAGCAGTACTTC.

The chain is built from TRBV5-8 and TRBJ2-7; tentatively, D is TRBD2 (5 bases). Trimming took off 6 bases at V and 7 bases at J, with 26 bases between the two ends. Germline V gene lookup returns CDR1 SGHTS and CDR2 YDEGEE. The CDR3 runs to 16 residues. The DNA of the CDR3 is TGTGCCAGCACCACCCCCTTGGCGGGCGAACGTCGGGAGCAGTACTTC. It yields the protein CASTTPLAGERREQYF.

Concerning this clone itself: The sample holds other DNA sequences that translate to the same CDR3. V gene TRBV23-1 combines with J gene TRBJ2-7; D is perhaps TRBD2 (6 bases). TRBV23-1 is an open reading frame, and its role is uncertain. V lost 3 bases to trimming and J lost 6 bases, with 18 bases between them. The CDR3 loop spans 15 amino acids. As DNA, the CDR3 is TGCGCCAGCAGTCAGTTATATCTGGCCGGGGGCGAGCAGTACTTC. Translating gives CASSQLYLAGGEQYF.

The sample holds one count of this clone. The rearrangement joins TRBV5-4 to TRBJ1-2; tentatively, D is TRBD1 (5 bases). Trimming took off 4 bases at V and 9 bases at J, with 19 bases between the two ends. Germline V gives CDR1 SGHNT, CDR2 YYREEE (reference sequence). The CDR3 has 14 amino acids. The CDR3 DNA reads TGTGCCAGCAGCGCTCGGGACTTTCGAGGGAGCTACACCTTC. Protein product: CASSARDFRGSYTF.

The chain has TRBV7-3 and TRBJ2-2; TRBD1 matches at 7 bases. Germline CDR1 is SGHTA and CDR2 is FQGTGA. This CDR3 has 13 amino acids. The trim removed 4 bases at V and 6 bases at J, leaving 2 bases unmatched. This CDR3 reads CASSSQGSGELFF. The CDR3 DNA sequence: TGTGCCAGCAGCTCACAGGGGTCCGGGGAGCTGTTTTTT. The variable domain in full, completed from reference TRBV7-3 and TRBJ2-2, reads GAGVSQTPSNKVTEKGKYVELRCDPISGHTALYWYRQSLGQGPEFLIYFQGTGAADDSGLPNDRFFAVRPEGSVSTLKIQRTERGDSAVYLCASSSQGSGELFFGEGSRLTVL.

The chain employs TRBV15 and TRBJ1-2; no clear D gene. Per germline, CDR1 LNHNV and CDR2 YYDKDF (reference sequence). V lost 10 bases and J 4 bases, leaving 16 bases between the germline ends. The CDR3 totals 13 residues. The CDR3 DNA is TGTGCCAGCAAAGGGAGAAACTCCTATGGCTACACCTTC. It is translated as CASKGRNSYGYTF.

The CDR3 DNA follows: TGTGCCAGCAGTTCCCTGGCAGGGGGCAATGTGAACACTGAAGCTTTCTTT. Its translation is CASSSLAGGNVNTEAFF. The chain recombines TRBV28 with TRBJ1-1, with TRBD1 matching 8 bases. Germline trimming cut 4 bases from V and 0 bases from J; bases unmatched to any gene: 10. This CDR3 region has 17 residues. The V gene's germline CDR1 is MDHEN and CDR2 SYDVKM.

V and J are TRBV2 and TRBJ2-5; 10 bases are a match to TRBD2. The CDR3 runs 16 residues. J was trimmed by 5 bases and V by 8 bases; bases with no gene match: 14. Germline V gene lookup returns CDR1 SNHLY and CDR2 FYNNEI. The CDR3 sequence: CASRGVASGSGETQYF. In DNA form, the CDR3 reads TGTGCCAGCCGGGGGGTGGCTAGCGGGAGTGGGGAGACCCAGTACTTC.

The chain uses TRBV7-9 and TRBJ1-4; 8 bases align to TRBD1. CDR3 length: 14 residues. CDR1 is SEHNR, CDR2 FQNEAQ, per germline (reference sequence). V lost 4 bases to trimming and J lost 14 bases; unmatched junction nucleotides: 12. CDR3 sequence (DNA): TGTGCCAGCAGCTCCGGGACAGGCTCGCAAGGGCTGTTTTTT. It specifies CASSSGTGSQGLFF.

This chain joins TRBV5-6 and TRBJ2-1; 7 bases are shared with TRBD2. This CDR3 contains 14 residues. Germline V CDR1 and CDR2: SGHDT, YYEEEE. V was pared by 5 bases and J by 3 bases, with 5 bases of the junction left unmatched. The CDR3 sequence is CASSPPSGYNEQFF. CDR3 coding DNA: TGTGCCAGCAGTCCCCCTAGCGGCTACAATGAGCAGTTCTTC.

V gene TRBV7-8 combines with J gene TRBJ1-1; D is uncertain. The germline V gene encodes CDR1 SGHVS and CDR2 FQNEAQ. The V end lost 1 base, the J end lost 1 base, and 10 bases lay between the germline ends. The CDR3 has 15 amino acids. Here the CDR3 reads CASSLVAGSNTEAFF. CDR3 DNA sequence: TGTGCCAGCAGCTTAGTAGCTGGGTCGAACACTGAAGCTTTCTTT.

The gene calls are TRBV11-3 and TRBJ2-3; possible D gene TRBD2, 5 bases. Trimming took off 1 base at V and 1 base at J, with 9 bases between the two ends. Germline assignment: CDR1 SGHNT and CDR2 YENEEA. The length of the CDR3 is 15 residues. The CDR3 region is CASSLGLARTDTQYF. CDR3 coding DNA: TGTGCCAGCAGCTTAGGGCTAGCTCGCACAGATACGCAGTATTTT.

The chain links TRBV6-5 to TRBJ1-4, with a tentative D call TRBD1 (6 bases). This CDR3 is 15 amino acids long. Trimming removed 6 bases at V and 0 bases at J, with 11 bases between. Germline lookup yields CDR1 MNHEY and CDR2 SVGAGI. Here the CDR3 DNA reads TGTGCCAGCAGCTATACAGGGTCAACTAATGAAAAACTGTTTTTT. This gives the protein CASSYTGSTNEKLFF.

Concerning this clone itself: A junction end diverges from the germline sequence, so it may reflect a read error. This rearrangement joins TRBV7-9 to TRBJ1-1; TRBD1 might be the D (6 bases). This CDR3 spans 16 amino acids. Germline V CDR1 and CDR2: SEHNR, FQNEAQ (reference sequence). The DNA of the CDR3 is TGTTCCAGCAGCTTAGCGATGACAGGACCCAACACTGAAGCTTTCTTT. Its protein is CSSSLAMTGPNTEAFF. Based on the CDR3 plus reference TRBV7-9 and TRBJ1-1, the full variable domain is DTGVSQNPRHKITKRGQNVTFRCDPISEHNRLYWYRQTLGQGPEFLTYFQNEAQLEKSRLLSDRFSAERPKGSFSTLEIQRTEQGDSAMYLCSSSLAMTGPNTEAFFGQGTRLTVV.

The CDR3 sequence: CASSLEEFLETQYF. CDR3 in DNA: TGCGCCAGCAGCTTGGAGGAGTTCTTGGAGACCCAGTACTTC. The chain links TRBV5-1 to TRBJ2-5, with unresolved D. This CDR3 contains 14 residues. In germline, CDR1 is SGHRS, CDR2 YFSETQ. V was clipped by 0 bases and J by 5 bases, with 11 bases between them.

The chain combines TRBV7-9 with TRBJ2-2; 7 bases agree with TRBD2. This CDR3 has 17 residues. V lost 0 bases, J lost 1 base, and 5 bases stayed unmatched. Germline-derived CDR1 and CDR2 are SEHNR and FQNEAQ (reference sequence). This chain's CDR3 is CASSLAGVAGNTGELFF. For the CDR3, the DNA is TGTGCCAGCAGCTTAGCTGGGGTAGCGGGGAACACCGGGGAGCTGTTTTTT. Complete variable domain (other parts from reference TRBV7-9 and TRBJ2-2): DTGVSQNPRHKITKRGQNVTFRCDPISEHNRLYWYRQTLGQGPEFLTYFQNEAQLEKSRLLSDRFSAERPKGSFSTLEIQRTEQGDSAMYLCASSLAGVAGNTGELFFGEGSRLTVL.

The chain joins TRBV16 to TRBJ2-1; 10 nucleotides align to TRBD2. Germline CDR1 KGHSY, CDR2 FQNENV. There are 19 residues in the CDR3. The junction had 16 bases not matched to a gene; V was cut back by 2 bases and J by 6 bases. Here the CDR3 reads CASSQMASGGMGIGNEQFF. The CDR3 bases are TGTGCCAGCAGCCAAATGGCTAGCGGGGGCATGGGAATTGGCAATGAGCAGTTCTTC.

This sequence joins TRBV6-4 and TRBJ2-1, with 9 bases aligning to TRBD2. Trimming took 0 bases from V and 9 from J; bases not matched to a gene: 9. The length of the CDR3 is 16 residues. The V gene's germline CDR1 is MRHNA and CDR2 SNTAGT. The CDR3 DNA is TGTGCCAGCAGTGACTCGAGGCTAGCGGGGAAATTTGAGCAGTTCTTC. Translated: CASSDSRLAGKFEQFF.

V gene TRBV2 combines with J gene TRBJ1-1; 7 bases agree with TRBD1. Trimming cost V 5 bases and J 0 bases; bases outside gene matches: 9. The CDR3 runs 16 residues. Germline values: CDR1 SNHLY, CDR2 FYNNEI. CDR3 region: CASSQDRLLLNTEAFF. For the CDR3, the DNA is TGTGCCAGCAGTCAGGACAGGTTATTATTGAACACTGAAGCTTTCTTT.

The chain recombines TRBV19 with TRBJ2-7; the match to TRBD2 covers 7 bases. V was clipped by 5 bases and J by 1 base; unmatched bases: 8. The V gene's germline CDR1 is LNHDA and CDR2 SQIVND (reference sequence). This CDR3 has 15 residues. The CDR3 is CASSLIAGPSYEQYF. The CDR3 DNA follows: TGTGCCAGTAGTTTAATAGCGGGTCCTTCCTACGAGCAGTACTTC.